This T cell receptor (beta chain) comes out of a study of blood T cell repertoires in COVID-19. In the study's own analysis: Estimates of nucleated cell counts were drawn from the amplification of reference gene primers. The table came from immunoSEQ multiplex PCR; TCRdb's copy has only in-frame clones and leaves some out. V and J calls and clone size are given by that table; D and trimming were obtained from the DNA. The sample holds about 200,000 clones, roughly 80% seen once. Clinical history reported by participants formed the basis on which cohorts were assigned. Germline-derived CDR1 and CDR2 are MNHEY and SVGAGI. The length of the CDR3 is 11 residues. With 7 bases removed from V and 5 bases from J, the gap between germline ends came to 9 bases. This clone was seen a single time.

The TCR originated in a man aged 40-50 years who had recovered from COVID-19. Sequencing input: PBMCs or T cells enriched from blood (not recorded which). V is TRBV6-5 and J is TRBJ2-7; D perhaps matches TRBD2 (5 bases). CDR3 in amino acids: CASIGLHEQYF. Written as DNA, the CDR3 is TGTGCCAGCATAGGACTCCACGAGCAGTACTTC.